Here is one T cell receptor (beta chain) with its context. Its antigen is not identified. This sample is drawn from a study of cytomegalovirus exposure and HLA in healthy donors. Study-wide points: Certain indistinguishable V segments, among them TRBV6-2 and TRBV6-3, were excluded.

This CDR3 has 15 amino acids. Germline values: CDR1 MNHEY, CDR2 SVGAGI. V was pared by 6 bases and J by 7 bases, with 10 bases of the junction left unmatched. The study ran its PCR with 60 Vbeta and 13 Jbeta primers. TCRdb's copy holds only in-frame clones and misses some; the assay was immunoSEQ multiplex PCR. The repertoire holds approximately 110,000 clones, with about four fifths as singletons. This receptor was identified in a man aged 30-40 years in good health and CMV-seropositive. The rearrangement links TRBV6-5 to TRBJ2-1, with TRBD1 matching over 9 bases. The sample was PBMCs. As DNA, the CDR3 is TGTGCCAGCAGGCCCGGGACAGGGTTCGGGAATGAGCAGTTCTTC. Its protein product is CASRPGTGFGNEQFF.